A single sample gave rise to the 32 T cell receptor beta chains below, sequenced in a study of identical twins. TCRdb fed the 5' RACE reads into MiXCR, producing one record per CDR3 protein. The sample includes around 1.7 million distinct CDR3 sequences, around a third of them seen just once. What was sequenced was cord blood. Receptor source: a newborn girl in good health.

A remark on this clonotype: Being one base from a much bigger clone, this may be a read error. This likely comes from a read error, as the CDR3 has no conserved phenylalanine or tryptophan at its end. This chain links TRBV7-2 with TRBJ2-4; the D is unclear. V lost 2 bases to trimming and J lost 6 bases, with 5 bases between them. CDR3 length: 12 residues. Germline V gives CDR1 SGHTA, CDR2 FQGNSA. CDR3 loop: CASSLIGNIQYV. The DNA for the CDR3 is TGTGCCAGCAGCTTAATCGGAAACATTCAGTACGTC.

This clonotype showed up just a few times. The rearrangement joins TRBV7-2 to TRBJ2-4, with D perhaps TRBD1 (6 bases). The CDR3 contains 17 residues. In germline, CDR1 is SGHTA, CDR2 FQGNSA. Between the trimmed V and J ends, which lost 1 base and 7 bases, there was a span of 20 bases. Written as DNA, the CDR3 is TGTGCCAGCAGCTTAGTCGGAACCCGGGACAATAAGAACATTCAGTACTTC. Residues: CASSLVGTRDNKNIQYF. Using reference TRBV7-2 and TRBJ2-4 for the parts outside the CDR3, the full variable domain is GAGVSQSPSNKVTEKGKDVELRCDPISGHTALYWYRQSLGQGLEFLIYFQGNSAPDKSGLPSDRFSAERTGGSVSTLTIQRTQQEDSAVYLCASSLVGTRDNKNIQYFGAGTRLSVL.

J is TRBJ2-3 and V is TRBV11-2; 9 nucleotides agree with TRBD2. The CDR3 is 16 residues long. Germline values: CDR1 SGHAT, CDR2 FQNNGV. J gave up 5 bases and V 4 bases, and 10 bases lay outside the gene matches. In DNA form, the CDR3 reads TGTGCCAGCAGCTCAGCGGGGGGCGGTTTTAGAGATACGCAGTATTTT. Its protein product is CASSSAGGGFRDTQYF.

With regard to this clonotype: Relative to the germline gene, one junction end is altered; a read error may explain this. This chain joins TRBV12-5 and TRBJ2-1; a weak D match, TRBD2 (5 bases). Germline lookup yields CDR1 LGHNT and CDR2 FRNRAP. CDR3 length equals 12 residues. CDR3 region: CASGLGSDERFF. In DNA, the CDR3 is TGTGCTAGTGGTCTGGGTAGCGATGAGCGGTTCTTC.

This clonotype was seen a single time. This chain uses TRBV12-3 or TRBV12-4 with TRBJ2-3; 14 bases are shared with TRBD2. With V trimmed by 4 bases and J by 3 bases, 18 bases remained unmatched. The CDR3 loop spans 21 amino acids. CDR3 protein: CASSSYEGGLAGERRTDTQYF. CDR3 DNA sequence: TGTGCCAGCAGTTCCTATGAAGGGGGACTAGCGGGGGAAAGGAGGACAGATACGCAGTATTTT.

Written as DNA, the CDR3 is TGTGCCAGCAGCTTACGGACCAGGGGCGGAGATACGCAGTATTTT. Translation gives CASSLRTRGGDTQYF. The chain employs TRBV7-8 and TRBJ2-3, with a possible D match to TRBD1 (6 bases). Germline-derived CDR1 and CDR2 are SGHVS and FQNEAQ. The CDR3 contains 15 residues. Trimming shortened V by 2 bases and J by 5 bases, and 14 bases separated the two germline ends.

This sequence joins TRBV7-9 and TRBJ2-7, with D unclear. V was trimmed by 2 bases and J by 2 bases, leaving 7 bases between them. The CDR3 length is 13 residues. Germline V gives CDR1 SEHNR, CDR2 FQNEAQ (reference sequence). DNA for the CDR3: TGTGCCAGCAGCTTAAGTAATACCTACGAGCAGTACTTC. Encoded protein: CASSLSNTYEQYF. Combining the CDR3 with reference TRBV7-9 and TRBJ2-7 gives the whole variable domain DTGVSQNPRHKITKRGQNVTFRCDPISEHNRLYWYRQTLGQGPEFLTYFQNEAQLEKSRLLSDRFSAERPKGSFSTLEIQRTEQGDSAMYLCASSLSNTYEQYFGPGTRLTVT.

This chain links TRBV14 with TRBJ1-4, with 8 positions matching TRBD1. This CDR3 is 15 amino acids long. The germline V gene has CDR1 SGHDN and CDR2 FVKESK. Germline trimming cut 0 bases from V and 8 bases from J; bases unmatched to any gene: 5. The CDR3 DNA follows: TGTGCCAGCAGCCAAGATCGGGCAGGGGGCGAAAAACTGTTTTTT. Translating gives CASSQDRAGGEKLFF.

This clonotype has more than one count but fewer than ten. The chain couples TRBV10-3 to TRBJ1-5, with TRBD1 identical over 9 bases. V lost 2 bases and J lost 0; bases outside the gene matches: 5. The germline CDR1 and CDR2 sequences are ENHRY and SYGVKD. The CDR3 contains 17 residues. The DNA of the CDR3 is TGTGCCATCAGTGAGGGACAGGGGCTTTATAGCAATCAGCCCCAGCATTTT. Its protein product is CAISEGQGLYSNQPQHF.

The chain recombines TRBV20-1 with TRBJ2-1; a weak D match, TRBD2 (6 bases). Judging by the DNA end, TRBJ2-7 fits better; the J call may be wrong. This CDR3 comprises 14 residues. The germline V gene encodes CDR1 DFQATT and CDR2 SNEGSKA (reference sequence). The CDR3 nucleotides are TGCAGTGCTAACCGGGGGAACACCTACAATGAGCAGTACTTC. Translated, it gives CSANRGNTYNEQYF.

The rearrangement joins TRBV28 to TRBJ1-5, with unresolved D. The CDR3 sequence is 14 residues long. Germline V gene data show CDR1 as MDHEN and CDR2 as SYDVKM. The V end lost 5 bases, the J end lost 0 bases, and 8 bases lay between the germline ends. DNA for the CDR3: TGTGCCAGCAGTCCCCCCTATAGCAATCAGCCCCAGCATTTT. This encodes CASSPPYSNQPQHF.

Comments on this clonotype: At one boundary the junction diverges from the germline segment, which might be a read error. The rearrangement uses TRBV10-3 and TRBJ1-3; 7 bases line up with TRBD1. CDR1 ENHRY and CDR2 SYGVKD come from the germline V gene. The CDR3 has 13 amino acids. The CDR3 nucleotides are TGTGCCATCAGTGGGACAGGTGGAAACACCACATATTTT. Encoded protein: CAISGTGGNTTYF.

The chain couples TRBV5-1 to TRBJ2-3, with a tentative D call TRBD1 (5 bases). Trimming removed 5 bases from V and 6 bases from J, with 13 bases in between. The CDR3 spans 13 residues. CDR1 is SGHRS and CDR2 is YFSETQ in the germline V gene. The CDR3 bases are TGCGCCAGCAGGAGACAGAGGTCCGATACGCAGTATTTT. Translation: CASRRQRSDTQYF.

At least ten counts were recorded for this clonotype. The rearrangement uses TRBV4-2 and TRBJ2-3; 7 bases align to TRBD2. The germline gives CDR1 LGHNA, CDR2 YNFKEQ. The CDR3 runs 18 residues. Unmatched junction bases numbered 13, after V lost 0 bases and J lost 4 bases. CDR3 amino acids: CASSQDNRRRERSDTQYF. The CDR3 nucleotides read TGTGCCAGCAGCCAAGATAATCGGAGGCGGGAGAGGTCAGATACGCAGTATTTT.

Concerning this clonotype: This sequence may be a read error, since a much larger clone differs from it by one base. CDR3 in DNA: TGCGGTGCTCCCGGACAGGGCTACAATGAGCAGTTCTTC. Its translation is CGAPGQGYNEQFF. This chain connects TRBV20-1 to TRBJ2-1; 8 bases agree with TRBD1. Germline V CDR1 and CDR2: DFQATT, SNEGSKA (reference sequence). The CDR3 runs to 13 residues.

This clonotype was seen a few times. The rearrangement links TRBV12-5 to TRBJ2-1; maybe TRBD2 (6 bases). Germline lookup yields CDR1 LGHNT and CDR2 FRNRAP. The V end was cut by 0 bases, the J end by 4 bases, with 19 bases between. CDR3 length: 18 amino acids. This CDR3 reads CASGLVPRPGGPYNEQFF. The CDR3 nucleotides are TGTGCTAGTGGTTTGGTCCCTCGACCCGGAGGGCCTTACAATGAGCAGTTCTTC.

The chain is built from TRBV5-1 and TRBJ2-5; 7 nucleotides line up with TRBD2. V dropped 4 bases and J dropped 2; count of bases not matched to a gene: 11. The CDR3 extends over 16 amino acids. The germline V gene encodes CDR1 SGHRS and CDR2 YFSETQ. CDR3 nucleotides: TGCGCCAGCAGCCCAAGCGTTAGCGGGCCTCAAGAGACCCAGTACTTC. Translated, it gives CASSPSVSGPQETQYF. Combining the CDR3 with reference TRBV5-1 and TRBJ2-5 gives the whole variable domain KAGVTQTPRYLIKTRGQQVTLSCSPISGHRSVSWYQQTPGQGLQFLFEYFSETQRNKGNFPGRFSGRQFSNSRSEMNVSTLELGDSALYLCASSPSVSGPQETQYFGPGTRLLVL.

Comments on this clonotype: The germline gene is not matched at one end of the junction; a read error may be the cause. The CDR3 DNA reads TGTGCCGGCAGCTCGGACAGCCTATTTGGCTACACCTTC. It is translated as CAGSSDSLFGYTF. This chain connects TRBV9 to TRBJ1-2; a possible D gene is TRBD1 (6 bases). The CDR3 is made up of 13 amino acids. The germline V gene encodes CDR1 SGDLS and CDR2 YYNGEE.

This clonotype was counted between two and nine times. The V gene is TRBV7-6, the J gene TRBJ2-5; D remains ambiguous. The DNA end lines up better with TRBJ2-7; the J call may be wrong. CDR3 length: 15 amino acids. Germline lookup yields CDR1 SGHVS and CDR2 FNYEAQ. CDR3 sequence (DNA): TGTGCCAGCAGCTTGGAACCCATGGGCGGTTCCGAGCAGTACTTC. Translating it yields CASSLEPMGGSEQYF.

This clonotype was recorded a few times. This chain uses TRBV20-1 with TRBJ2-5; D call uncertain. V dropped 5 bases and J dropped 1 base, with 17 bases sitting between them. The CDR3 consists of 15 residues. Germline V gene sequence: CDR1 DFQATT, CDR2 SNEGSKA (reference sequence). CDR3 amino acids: CSARSTRSAQETQYF. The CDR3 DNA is TGCAGTGCTCGTTCTACGAGGAGTGCCCAAGAGACCCAGTACTTC.

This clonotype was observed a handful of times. The CDR3 nucleotides are TGCAGTGCTAGGGAGAGCGCCGGGACAGGGGATGAGCAGTTCTTC. It specifies CSARESAGTGDEQFF. The V gene is TRBV20-1, the J gene TRBJ2-1; 10 bases fit TRBD1. The CDR3 is 15 amino acids. The J segment lost 8 bases and the V segment lost 3 bases, leaving 10 bases of the junction unmatched. The germline CDR1 and CDR2 sequences are DFQATT and SNEGSKA (reference sequence).

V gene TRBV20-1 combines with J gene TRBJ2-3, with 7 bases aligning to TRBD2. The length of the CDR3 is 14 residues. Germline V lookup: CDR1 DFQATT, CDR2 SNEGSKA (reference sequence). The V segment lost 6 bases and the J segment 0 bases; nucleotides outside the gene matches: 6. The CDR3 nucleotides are TGCAGTGCCGATCTAGCGGCTAGCACAGATACGCAGTATTTT. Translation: CSADLAASTDTQYF.

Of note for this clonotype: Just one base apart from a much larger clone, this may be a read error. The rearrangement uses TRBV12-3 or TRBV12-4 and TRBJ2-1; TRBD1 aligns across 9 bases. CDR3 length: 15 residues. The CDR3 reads CAGSLPGTGRNEQFF. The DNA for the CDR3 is TGTGCCGGCAGCTTACCCGGGACAGGGAGGAATGAGCAGTTCTTC.

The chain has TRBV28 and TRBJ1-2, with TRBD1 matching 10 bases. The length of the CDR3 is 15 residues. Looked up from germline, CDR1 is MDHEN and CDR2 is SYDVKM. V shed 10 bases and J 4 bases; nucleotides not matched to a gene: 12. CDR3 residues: CANSSGQGTPYGYTF. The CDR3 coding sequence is TGTGCCAACAGCTCGGGACAGGGGACTCCCTATGGCTACACCTTC.

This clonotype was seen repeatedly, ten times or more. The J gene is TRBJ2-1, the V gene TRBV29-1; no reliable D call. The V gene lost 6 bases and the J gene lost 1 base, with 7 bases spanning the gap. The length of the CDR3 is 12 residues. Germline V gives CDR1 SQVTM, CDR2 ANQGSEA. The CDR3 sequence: CSVTPSYNEQFF. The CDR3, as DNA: TGCAGCGTGACTCCGTCCTACAATGAGCAGTTCTTC.

CDR3: CSATDREVNFVLLPQHF. The CDR3 nucleotides read TGCAGTGCTACCGACAGGGAGGTTAACTTCGTCCTGTTGCCCCAGCATTTT. This chain uses TRBV20-1 with TRBJ1-5; TRBD1 matches 7 bases. J was trimmed by 9 bases and V by 4 bases; bases with no gene match: 21. The V gene's germline CDR1 is DFQATT and CDR2 SNEGSKA (reference sequence). This CDR3 comprises 17 residues.

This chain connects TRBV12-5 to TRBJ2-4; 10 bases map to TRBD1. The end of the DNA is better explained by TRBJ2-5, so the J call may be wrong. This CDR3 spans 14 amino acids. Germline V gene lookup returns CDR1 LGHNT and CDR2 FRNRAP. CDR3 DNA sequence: TGTGCTAGTGGTGACAGGGGGCGCGGAGAGACCCAGTACTTC. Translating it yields CASGDRGRGETQYF.

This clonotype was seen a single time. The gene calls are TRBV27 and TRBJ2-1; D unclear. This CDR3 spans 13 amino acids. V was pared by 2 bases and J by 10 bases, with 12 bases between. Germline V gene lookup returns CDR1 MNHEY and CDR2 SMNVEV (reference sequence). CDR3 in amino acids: CASSLHSGYEQFF. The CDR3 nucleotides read TGTGCCAGCAGTTTACACAGTGGCTACGAGCAGTTCTTC.

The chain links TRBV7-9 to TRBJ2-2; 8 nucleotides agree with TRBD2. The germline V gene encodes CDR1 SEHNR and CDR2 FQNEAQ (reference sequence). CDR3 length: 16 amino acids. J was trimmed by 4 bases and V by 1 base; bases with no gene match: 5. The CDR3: CASSLVAGIGTGELFF. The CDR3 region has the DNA TGTGCCAGCAGCTTAGTAGCGGGGATCGGCACCGGGGAGCTGTTTTTT.

The DNA of the CDR3 is TGTGCCAGTCGGGACGTGGCTAATCAGCCCCAGCATTTT. Protein sequence: CASRDVANQPQHF. This sequence joins TRBV19 and TRBJ1-5, with a tentative D call TRBD1 (5 bases). Germline-derived CDR1 and CDR2 are LNHDA and SQIVND (reference sequence). This CDR3 has 13 amino acids. The germline V and J ends were trimmed by 8 bases and 4 bases, with 12 bases remaining between them. The complete variable domain, with remaining parts taken from reference TRBV19 and TRBJ1-5, reads DGGITQSPKYLFRKEGQNVTLSCEQNLNHDAMYWYRQDPGQGLRLIYYSQIVNDFQKGDIAEGYSVSREKKESFPLTVTSAQKNPTAFYLCASRDVANQPQHFGDGTRLSIL.

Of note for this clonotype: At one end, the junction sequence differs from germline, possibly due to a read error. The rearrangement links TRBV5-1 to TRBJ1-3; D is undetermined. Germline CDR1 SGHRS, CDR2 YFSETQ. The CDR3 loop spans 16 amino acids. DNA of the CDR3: TGCGCCAGCAAGGCAGCGCCTCTAAGTTCTGGAAACGCCATATATTTT. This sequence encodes CASKAAPLSSGNAIYF.

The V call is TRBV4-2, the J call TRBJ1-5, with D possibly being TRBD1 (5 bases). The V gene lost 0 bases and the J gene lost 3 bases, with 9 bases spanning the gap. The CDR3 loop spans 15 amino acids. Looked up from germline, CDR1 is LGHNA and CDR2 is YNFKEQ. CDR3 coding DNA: TGTGCCAGCAGCCAAGAAGGAGGACACAATCAGCCCCAGCATTTT. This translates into CASSQEGGHNQPQHF.